These 26 T cell receptor beta chains share one sample of origin, sequenced in a study of identical twins (dated by TCRdb to the mid-2010s). Receptors were amplified or captured by 5' RACE. The listed sequencing device is Illumina HiSeq 2000. The public reads were reanalyzed by TCRdb: fastp trimming at Q25, MiXCR alignment, in-frame beta chains only. Duplicate CDR3 protein sequences are folded into a single record with the most common DNA and genes. For this sample the table gives approximately 600,000 distinct CDR3 sequences, of which 9.5% to 10% were detected only once. The ten largest clonotypes hold under 3% of the sample. These records were also assigned to another study, of yellow fever vaccine responses in identical twins.

Source material: PBMCs. The receptors stem from a woman aged 18-30 years in good health.

The chain combines TRBV6-1 with TRBJ1-2, with 7 positions matching TRBD1. The length of the CDR3 is 15 residues. Trimming cost V 1 base and J 4 bases; bases outside gene matches: 6. Germline V lookup: CDR1 MNHNS, CDR2 SASEGT. CDR3: CASSEERGRIYGYTF. The CDR3 DNA sequence: TGTGCCAGCAGTGAAGAGAGGGGGCGGATCTATGGCTACACCTTC.

This clonotype has just a few counts. The CDR3 DNA sequence: TGCGCCAGCAGCTTGGGCAAGTTAGCTTTCGAGCAGTACTTC. This translates into CASSLGKLAFEQYF. This chain joins TRBV5-1 and TRBJ2-7; no clear D. Germline values: CDR1 SGHRS, CDR2 YFSETQ. CDR3 size: 14 residues. The V gene lost 0 bases and the J gene lost 6 bases, with 13 bases spanning the gap.

This clonotype has ten or more counts. V and J are TRBV29-1 and TRBJ2-5, with 7 bases fitting TRBD1. The CDR3 is 13 residues long. Trimming at V came to 7 bases and at J to 4 bases, leaving 9 bases not matched to a gene. Germline V lookup: CDR1 SQVTM, CDR2 ANQGSEA. The CDR3, as DNA: TGCAGCGCCGGGACAGCCAGGGGAGAGACCCAGTACTTC. This sequence encodes CSAGTARGETQYF.

This clonotype came up a few times. This chain connects TRBV2 to TRBJ2-5, with 12 nucleotides matching TRBD1. With V trimmed by 4 bases and J by 2 bases, 2 bases remained unmatched. CDR1 and CDR2 (germline): SNHLY, FYNNEI. This CDR3 has 15 amino acids. The CDR3, as DNA: TGTGCCAGCAGTGGGGGACAGGGGGCTCAAGAGACCCAGTACTTC. Translated: CASSGGQGAQETQYF.

This clonotype occurred a few times. The genes are TRBV28 and TRBJ2-7, with TRBD2 matching over 9 bases. Trimming removed 5 bases from V and 5 bases from J; junction bases left unmatched: 10. Germline V lookup: CDR1 MDHEN, CDR2 SYDVKM. The CDR3 consists of 15 residues. The CDR3: CASSTPGLANHEQYF. The CDR3 coding sequence is TGTGCCAGCAGTACCCCGGGACTAGCTAACCACGAGCAGTACTTC.

The V gene is TRBV7-9, the J gene TRBJ2-5; D ambiguous. CDR3 length equals 15 residues. Trimming shortened V by 5 bases and J by 4 bases, and 17 bases separated the two germline ends. Germline CDR1 and CDR2: SEHNR and FQNEAQ (reference sequence). As DNA, the CDR3 is TGTGCCAGCAGCGATCTCGCCCCCGGTTTAGAGACCCAGTACTTC. Translating it yields CASSDLAPGLETQYF.

The chain recombines TRBV7-9 with TRBJ2-7; 9 bases agree with TRBD1. CDR1 and CDR2 from the germline V gene are SEHNR and FQNEAQ (reference sequence). The V segment lost 5 bases and the J segment 13 bases; nucleotides outside the gene matches: 15. The CDR3 spans 14 residues. This CDR3 reads CASSRGQGSLTSYF. As DNA, the CDR3 is TGTGCCAGCAGCCGTGGACAGGGGAGCCTTACATCCTACTTC.

At least ten counts were recorded for this clonotype. This rearrangement joins TRBV5-1 to TRBJ2-1, with TRBD2 identical over 11 bases. Trimming removed 4 bases from V and 0 bases from J; junction bases left unmatched: 15. The CDR3 has 20 amino acids. Germline V lookup: CDR1 SGHRS, CDR2 YFSETQ. CDR3 in DNA: TGCGCCAGCAGCCGCCCTGAAAAGACTAGCGGGAAGGGCTCCTACAATGAGCAGTTCTTC. Its protein is CASSRPEKTSGKGSYNEQFF.

This clonotype was seen repeatedly, ten times or more. The V call is TRBV5-1, the J call TRBJ2-5; D ambiguous. Trimming took 4 bases from V and 5 from J, leaving 24 bases between them. From germline, CDR1 is SGHRS and CDR2 YFSETQ. CDR3 length: 17 amino acids. The chain's CDR3 is CASSPSPSFLRRETQYF. CDR3 sequence (DNA): TGCGCCAGCAGCCCGAGCCCTTCCTTTCTTCGGCGTGAGACCCAGTACTTC.

The chain joins TRBV7-9 to TRBJ2-2; a possible D gene is TRBD1 (6 bases). V gave up 6 bases and J gave up 0 bases, with 14 bases separating them. Germline loops: CDR1 SEHNR, CDR2 FQNEAQ (reference sequence). This CDR3 comprises 16 residues. CDR3 protein: CASSYGQPTNTGELFF. CDR3 nucleotide sequence: TGTGCCAGCAGTTACGGACAGCCTACGAACACCGGGGAGCTGTTTTTT.

As regards this clonotype: A clone one base away is much larger, so this may be a read error. The V and J genes are TRBV3-1 and TRBJ2-4; 12 bases fit TRBD1. Germline CDR1 reads LGHDT; CDR2 reads YNNKEL (reference sequence). This CDR3 is 17 amino acids long. The CDR3 nucleotides are TGTGCCTGCAGCCTCTACCGGGACAGGGGGCCCAAAAACATTCAGTACTTC. Residues: CACSLYRDRGPKNIQYF.

Many counts were recorded for this clonotype. The CDR3 DNA reads TGTGCCAGCAGCCAAGTAAGGGCCACCGGGGAGCTGTTTTTT. It translates to CASSQVRATGELFF. The chain employs TRBV14 and TRBJ2-2; unclear D gene. Between the trimmed V and J ends, which lost 1 base and 4 bases, there was a span of 7 bases. In germline, CDR1 is SGHDN, CDR2 FVKESK. The CDR3 extends over 14 amino acids.

This clonotype was counted between two and nine times. This chain joins TRBV7-9 and TRBJ2-6; no clear D. This CDR3 is built from 12 residues. Trimming took off 10 bases at V and 10 bases at J, with 14 bases between the two ends. Germline CDR1 is SEHNR and CDR2 is FQNEAQ (reference sequence). CDR3 in amino acids: CAKLIEENVLTF. In DNA, the CDR3 is TGTGCCAAATTAATCGAGGAAAACGTCCTGACTTTC.

A few counts support this clonotype. The CDR3 nucleotides read TGCAGTGCTCTCGGGGGGGGTGGGGCCAACGTCCTGACTTTC. It yields the protein CSALGGGGANVLTF. V and J are TRBV20-1 and TRBJ2-6, with TRBD2 matching 8 bases. The CDR3 extends over 14 amino acids. Germline V gives CDR1 DFQATT, CDR2 SNEGSKA (reference sequence). The V segment lost 5 bases and the J segment 3 bases; nucleotides outside the gene matches: 3.

The chain links TRBV2 to TRBJ2-6; D assignment may be TRBD1 or TRBD2 (5 bases each). From germline, CDR1 is SNHLY and CDR2 FYNNEI. Trimming stripped 6 bases from V and 4 bases from J, with 16 bases between. The CDR3 has 16 residues. The CDR3 bases are TGTGCCAGCAGACCGGGACCGGTCGCCGGGGCCAACGTCCTGACTTTC. This sequence encodes CASRPGPVAGANVLTF.

This clonotype was counted many times. The CDR3: CATSERGTARGYTF. The CDR3 DNA reads as TGTGCCACCAGTGAACGAGGGACAGCTCGGGGCTACACCTTC. The chain uses TRBV24-1 and TRBJ1-2, with 7 bases matching TRBD1. CDR1 and CDR2 (germline): KGHDR, SFDVKD. The CDR3 runs to 14 residues. V lost 4 bases to trimming and J lost 8 bases; unmatched junction nucleotides: 9.

CDR3 sequence: CASTGGDRYYEQYF. The CDR3 nucleotides read TGTGCCAGCACCGGGGGGGACAGGTACTACGAGCAGTACTTC. The chain is built from TRBV6-1 and TRBJ2-7, with D perhaps assigned TRBD1 or TRBD2 (8 bases each). From germline, CDR1 is MNHNS and CDR2 SASEGT. This CDR3 contains 14 residues. V lost 7 bases to trimming and J lost 3 bases, with 16 bases between them.

This clonotype was detected a few times. This sequence joins TRBV3-1 and TRBJ2-1, with 10 bases that match TRBD2. CDR1 and CDR2 (germline): LGHDT, YNNKEL (reference sequence). The trim removed 1 base at V and 2 bases at J, leaving 2 bases unmatched. The length of the CDR3 is 16 residues. CDR3 nucleotide sequence: TGTGCCAGCAGCCAAGGTGGGACTAGCGCCTACAATGAGCAGTTCTTC. Protein product: CASSQGGTSAYNEQFF.

This clonotype came up many times. The chain recombines TRBV29-1 with TRBJ2-3; TRBD2 agrees at 9 bases. CDR3 length: 13 residues. Germline-derived CDR1 and CDR2 are SQVTM and ANQGSEA. The CDR3 bases are TGCAGTTGGAGCGGGGGGAACACAGATACGCAGTATTTT. Translation gives CSWSGGNTDTQYF.

This clonotype was counted many times. This rearrangement joins TRBV7-9 to TRBJ2-7, with D possibly matching TRBD2 (5 bases). V lost 5 bases, J lost 5 bases, and 10 bases lay in between. This CDR3 has 12 amino acids. Germline CDR1 and CDR2: SEHNR and FQNEAQ (reference sequence). CDR3 residues: CASSRDWNEQYF. CDR3 coding DNA: TGTGCCAGCAGCCGGGATTGGAACGAGCAGTACTTC.

A word on this clonotype: Germline is not matched at one junction end, which may reflect a read error. The rearrangement joins TRBV11-2 to TRBJ2-4; D may be TRBD2 (6 bases). CDR3 length: 22 residues. Germline V lookup: CDR1 SGHAT, CDR2 FQNNGV. The CDR3 coding sequence is TGTGCTAGCAGCTTAGACGCCAGACCCGGGGAGGTCAACACATTAGCCAAAAACATTCAGTACTTC. Residues: CASSLDARPGEVNTLAKNIQYF.

The chain recombines TRBV28 with TRBJ2-6; a weak D match, TRBD2 (5 bases). The CDR3 consists of 17 residues. Looked up from germline, CDR1 is MDHEN and CDR2 is SYDVKM. Trimming pared 1 base from V and 3 bases from J, leaving 13 bases between. The CDR3 is CASSLFRGSVGANVLTF. In DNA form, the CDR3 reads TGTGCCAGCAGTTTATTTCGGGGATCGGTTGGGGCCAACGTCCTGACTTTC.

This chain links TRBV2 with TRBJ1-2; 7 nucleotides align to TRBD1. This CDR3 is 14 amino acids long. Germline V gene sequence: CDR1 SNHLY, CDR2 FYNNEI. After removal of 8 bases from V and 0 bases from J, the junction contained 6 bases not matched to a gene. The CDR3, as DNA: TGTGCCAGCGTAAGACAGGGAGCTAACTATGGCTACACCTTC. Encoded protein: CASVRQGANYGYTF.

This sequence joins TRBV11-1 and TRBJ2-3, with D maybe TRBD2 (6 bases). Trimming pared 5 bases from V and 3 bases from J, leaving 18 bases between. Germline lookup yields CDR1 SGHAT and CDR2 FQDESV (reference sequence). This CDR3 comprises 16 residues. The CDR3 DNA reads TGTGCCAGCAGCAACACATGGGCGGGGAGTACAGATACGCAGTATTTT. Protein: CASSNTWAGSTDTQYF.

This chain joins TRBV7-9 and TRBJ2-5; perhaps TRBD2 as D (5 bases). V was shortened by 3 bases and J by 3 bases, with 11 bases between the two germline ends. The CDR3 contains 14 residues. Germline CDR1 SEHNR, CDR2 FQNEAQ (reference sequence). DNA for the CDR3: TGTGCCAGCAGCTTTTATCCGGGGAAAGAGACCCAGTACTTC. Translated: CASSFYPGKETQYF.

This clonotype appeared a few times. The chain is built from TRBV29-1 and TRBJ2-7, with TRBD1 as a possible D gene (6 bases). Trimming shortened V by 4 bases and J by 7 bases, and 8 bases separated the two germline ends. The CDR3 covers 10 residues. Germline V gene lookup returns CDR1 SQVTM and CDR2 ANQGSEA. Written as DNA, the CDR3 is TGCAGCGTTGTACAGGGTGAGCAGTACTTC. It is translated as CSVVQGEQYF.